This is a list of T cell receptor beta chains from one sample in a study of OX40 agonist ivuxolimab in advanced cancers. This table comes from immunoSEQ multiplex PCR, and its TCRdb copy is limited to in-frame clones, with some not included. Among around 56,000 clones, roughly 88% were seen once, and the ten largest hold over 8.5%. This specimen was CD4+ or CD8+ T cells sorted from blood, taken in a trial of the OX40 agonist ivuxolimab. The receptors were sampled from an adult with an advanced solid tumor such as melanoma, head and neck, liver or kidney cancer. Both conserved end residues are trimmed from each CDR3. A D gene is named only where the DNA matches it firmly.

d_call v_call cdr3_aa
TRBD2 TRBV28 ASSLLGSGRAGETQY
NA TRBV7-9 AGQGKLSTEAF
NA TRBV6-5 ASSYSSFYEQF
NA TRBV6-1 ASHLQEETQY
TRBD1 TRBV6-5 ASSPGTGGFEQF
NA TRBV9 ASSNSGTPQETQY
NA TRBV11-1 ASSRRDTASMNTEAF
TRBD2 TRBV27 ASSLAGVSNEQF
TRBD1 TRBV7-3 ASSDWTGETQY
TRBD1 TRBV6-1 ASSEWDRCRGPNTEAF
TRBD1 TRBV4-3 ASSQARGSNQPQH
NA TRBV7-6 ASSPPSSSYNEQF
NA TRBV6-5 ASQSGHFEQY
TRBD1 TRBV27 ASSTPGQGAGGYT
NA TRBV7-3 ASSIDSYTEAF
NA TRBV6-1 ASSEWSGIGIVVQPQH
TRBD2 TRBV28 ASTLRGEAYNEQF
NA TRBV27 ASTRRPDNLYGYT
TRBD1 TRBV7-9 ASSLAGDRGRLPTGELF
NA TRBV4-3 ASSQDYGSGANVLT
NA TRBV18 ASSPPYQSTDTQY
NA TRBV13 ASSPSLEGEVETQY
NA TRBV4-1 ASSYTENTEAF
NA TRBV29-1 SFGHTTDTQY
NA TRBV5-4 ASSLEVGSGYGYT
NA TRBV7-9 ASSPPVGPTQY
NA TRBV28 ASSYGELREQY
NA TRBV7-9 ASSLADYGYT
TRBD2 TRBV7-6 ASSFDSGTSGDDEQF
TRBD2 TRBV5-6 ASSLLGVAGGGEQY
NA TRBV6-5 ASSSVTDFNQPQH
NA TRBV15 ATSSNLAASYGYT
NA TRBV7-6 ASSSFPGQETQY
NA TRBV4-3 ASSRSPEGDEQF
TRBD1 TRBV6-5 ASSYNRPGGNTEAF
NA TRBV29-1 SARYNEQF
NA TRBV29-1 SVEVQGIGYEQY
NA TRBV5-5 ASIPGGPRNSPLH
TRBD2 TRBV9 ASKRDNTGELF
TRBD1 TRBV2 ASSEGTGGWDTEAF
NA TRBV6-5 ASSPRGYEQY
NA TRBV21-1 ASSKGKGTLGTSYSNQPQH
NA TRBV6-5 ASSRGNNEQF
NA TRBV6-5 ASSYSEGRTEAF
NA TRBV6-6 ASSYIVGGSEKLF
TRBD2 TRBV27 ASGRGLAGADTIQETQY
NA TRBV2 ASSGRMSYEQY
TRBD2 TRBV27 ASSLISGYEQY
NA TRBV7-9 ASSHPTGTAGTQY
TRBD1 TRBV6-6 ASSTGQSTDTQY
NA TRBV19 ASSLVGRGNQPQH
TRBD1 TRBV5-8 ASSLGTGHQPQH
NA TRBV7-2 ASSQGTSSTDTQY
NA TRBV19 ASSSGGAFMNTEAF
NA TRBV6-5 ASSQRAYRLEAF
NA TRBV21-1 ASSTGPSTYNEQF
NA TRBV12-5 ASGLNGGYGSSYNEQF